The next 27 T cell receptor beta chains were all read from a single sample in a study of cytomegalovirus exposure and HLA in healthy donors. PCR used 60 Vbeta primers and 13 Jbeta primers. Here immunoSEQ multiplex PCR was the method, and the copy in TCRdb shows in-frame clones only, minus some. The table has some 91,000 clones, 78% seen once. Material for sequencing was PBMCs. These receptors originate from a woman aged 55-69 years in good health and CMV-seronegative.

The chain employs TRBV5-1 and TRBJ2-1; 9 nucleotides agree with TRBD2. The CDR3 is 18 residues long. The germline V gene encodes CDR1 SGHRS and CDR2 YFSETQ. V lost 2 bases, J lost 1 base, and 10 bases stayed unmatched. Written as DNA, the CDR3 is TGCGCCAGCAGCTTTTTACCCCTTCTAGCGGGATCCTACAATGAGCAGTTCTTC. Translated: CASSFLPLLAGSYNEQFF.

The chain couples TRBV9 to TRBJ2-3; 8 bases align to TRBD2. Per germline, CDR1 SGDLS and CDR2 YYNGEE. Trimming cost V 4 bases and J 1 base; bases outside gene matches: 2. This CDR3 has 14 amino acids. The CDR3 coding sequence is TGTGCCAGCAGCAGTAGCGGGGGCACAGATACGCAGTATTTT. Translating gives CASSSSGGTDTQYF.

V is TRBV7-9 and J is TRBJ2-1; 9 positions agree with TRBD2. There are 17 residues in the CDR3. CDR1 and CDR2 (germline): SEHNR, FQNEAQ (reference sequence). The junction had 8 bases not matched to a gene; V was cut back by 1 base and J by 4 bases. CDR3 sequence: CASSLDMTSGEYNEQFF. The CDR3 DNA is TGTGCCAGCAGCTTAGACATGACTAGCGGAGAGTACAATGAGCAGTTCTTC.

The chain links TRBV10-3 to TRBJ2-5; no firm D call. Per germline, CDR1 ENHRY and CDR2 SYGVKD. The V gene lost 4 bases and the J gene lost 4 bases, with 13 bases spanning the gap. The CDR3 covers 14 residues. CDR3 bases: TGTGCCATCAGTGTGAACCCCAGGCGAGAGACCCAGTACTTC. Encoded protein: CAISVNPRRETQYF.

This clone was observed a few times. The chain is built from TRBV28 and TRBJ2-1, with TRBD2 identical over 7 bases. The germline CDR1 and CDR2 sequences are MDHEN and SYDVKM. After removal of 6 bases from V and 8 bases from J, the junction contained 10 bases not matched to a gene. The CDR3 is 14 residues long. The CDR3 spells CASRLSGATYEQFF. CDR3 nucleotide sequence: TGTGCCAGCAGGTTGAGCGGGGCCACGTATGAGCAGTTCTTC. Complete variable domain (other parts from reference TRBV28 and TRBJ2-1): DVKVTQSSRYLVKRTGEKVFLECVQDMDHENMFWYRQDPGLGLRLIYFSYDVKMKEKGDIPEGYSVSREKKERFSLILESASTNQTSMYLCASRLSGATYEQFFGPGTRLTVL.

The chain employs TRBV7-9 and TRBJ2-7; TRBD1 aligns across 9 bases. Germline CDR1 is SEHNR and CDR2 is FQNEAQ (reference sequence). This CDR3 has 17 residues. Trimming removed 1 base from V and 0 bases from J; junction bases left unmatched: 7. This chain's CDR3 is CASSLGGQGSFSYEQYF. In DNA form, the CDR3 reads TGTGCCAGCAGCTTAGGTGGACAGGGGAGTTTCTCCTACGAGCAGTACTTC.

The rearrangement joins TRBV7-2 to TRBJ1-2; D is unclear. CDR3 length: 14 residues. The V gene lost 5 bases and the J gene lost 7 bases, with 17 bases spanning the gap. The germline V gene encodes CDR1 SGHTA and CDR2 FQGNSA. Written as DNA, the CDR3 is TGTGCCAGCAGCCCTCCCGCCCAGGCCGCTGGCTACACCTTC. It encodes CASSPPAQAAGYTF.

A single count supports this clone. The chain has TRBV7-2 and TRBJ2-5, with D possibly being TRBD1 (6 bases). The CDR3 is 14 residues long. Trimming stripped 5 bases from V and 4 bases from J, with 14 bases between. The germline V gene has CDR1 SGHTA and CDR2 FQGNSA. In DNA form, the CDR3 reads TGTGCCAGCAGCCTGAAGATAGGGGGAGAGACCCAGTACTTC. It encodes CASSLKIGGETQYF.

The chain combines TRBV5-1 with TRBJ2-7, with D unclear. Germline V gene sequence: CDR1 SGHRS, CDR2 YFSETQ. This CDR3 contains 15 residues. V was cut by 4 bases and J by 0 bases, with 14 bases left in between. CDR3 residues: CASSPVSVSSYEQYF. The DNA for the CDR3 is TGCGCCAGCAGCCCGGTCAGCGTCAGCTCCTACGAGCAGTACTTC.

The V and J genes are TRBV19 and TRBJ2-3; TRBD2 matches 10 bases. J was trimmed by 3 bases and V by 5 bases; bases with no gene match: 11. Germline V gene sequence: CDR1 LNHDA, CDR2 SQIVND (reference sequence). The CDR3 covers 17 residues. CDR3 loop: CASSSLAGARGTDTQYF. The DNA of the CDR3 is TGTGCCAGTAGTTCGCTAGCGGGAGCACGGGGGACAGATACGCAGTATTTT. The full variable domain, with the rest looked up from reference TRBV19 and TRBJ2-3, is DGGITQSPKYLFRKEGQNVTLSCEQNLNHDAMYWYRQDPGQGLRLIYYSQIVNDFQKGDIAEGYSVSREKKESFPLTVTSAQKNPTAFYLCASSSLAGARGTDTQYFGPGTRLTVL.

The rearrangement uses TRBV5-4 and TRBJ2-3; 11 bases match TRBD2. Trimming took 1 base from V and 2 from J; bases not matched to a gene: 9. Germline values: CDR1 SGHNT, CDR2 YYREEE (reference sequence). The CDR3 is 18 amino acids. Here the CDR3 DNA reads TGTGCCAGCAGCTTGTGGACTAGCGGGTTCCCGTTCACAGATACGCAGTATTTT. It yields the protein CASSLWTSGFPFTDTQYF.

This sequence joins TRBV19 and TRBJ1-5; 8 bases line up with TRBD1. Trimming took 6 bases from V and 6 from J; bases not matched to a gene: 4. The germline gives CDR1 LNHDA, CDR2 SQIVND (reference sequence). The CDR3 has 13 residues. The chain's CDR3 is CASRDRAVQPQHF. In nucleotides, the CDR3 is TGTGCCAGTAGGGACAGGGCTGTTCAGCCCCAGCATTTT.

The chain joins TRBV5-6 to TRBJ2-1, with 11 bases aligning to TRBD1. V gave up 4 bases and J gave up 7 bases; unmatched junction bases: 4. This CDR3 is built from 14 residues. CDR1 is SGHDT, CDR2 YYEEEE, per germline. The CDR3: CASSRDRGTNEQFF. The CDR3 DNA sequence: TGTGCCAGCAGCCGGGACAGGGGGACGAATGAGCAGTTCTTC. The complete variable domain, with remaining parts taken from reference TRBV5-6 and TRBJ2-1, reads DAGVTQSPTHLIKTRGQQVTLRCSPKSGHDTVSWYQQALGQGPQFIFQYYEEEERQRGNFPDRFSGHQFPNYSSELNVNALLLGDSALYLCASSRDRGTNEQFFGPGTRLTVL.

The table lists this clone with a few counts. The V gene is TRBV6-5, the J gene TRBJ2-1, with 9 positions matching TRBD1. Germline V gives CDR1 MNHEY, CDR2 SVGAGI. J was trimmed by 8 bases and V by 4 bases; bases with no gene match: 12. The CDR3 totals 16 residues. This CDR3 reads CASSSIRQGGRDEQFF. CDR3 DNA sequence: TGTGCCAGCAGTTCCATCAGACAGGGGGGGAGGGATGAGCAGTTCTTC.

The chain links TRBV28 to TRBJ1-2; no firm D call. From germline, CDR1 is MDHEN and CDR2 SYDVKM. The CDR3 loop spans 13 amino acids. The ends were cut back, 4 bases at V and 3 bases at J, with 9 bases in the middle. CDR3 coding DNA: TGTGCCAGCAGTTGGCAGGTGGACTATGGCTACACCTTC. Translation gives CASSWQVDYGYTF.

The chain is built from TRBV7-9 and TRBJ2-1; a weak D match, TRBD2 (5 bases). The CDR3 is 12 amino acids. V was clipped by 4 bases and J by 6 bases, with 7 bases between them. From germline, CDR1 is SEHNR and CDR2 FQNEAQ (reference sequence). This CDR3 reads CASSSTSNEQFF. The CDR3 DNA is TGTGCCAGCAGCTCTACTAGCAATGAGCAGTTCTTC.

This clone was counted once. The rearrangement joins TRBV18 to TRBJ1-5; TRBD1 aligns across 9 bases. Germline values: CDR1 KGHSH, CDR2 LQKENI. This CDR3 contains 18 residues. V lost 3 bases to trimming and J lost 6 bases; unmatched junction nucleotides: 15. The chain's CDR3 is CASSPLDRGCLKVQPQHF. The CDR3 bases are TGTGCCAGCTCACCCCTGGACAGGGGCTGCCTCAAGGTTCAGCCCCAGCATTTT. The full variable domain, with the rest looked up from reference TRBV18 and TRBJ1-5, is NAGVMQNPRHLVRRRGQEARLRCSPMKGHSHVYWYRQLPEEGLKFMVYLQKENIIDESGMPKERFSAEFPKEGPSILRIQQVVRGDSAAYFCASSPLDRGCLKVQPQHFGDGTRLSIL.

This rearrangement joins TRBV5-8 to TRBJ2-3; no clear D gene. Germline CDR1 reads SGHTS; CDR2 reads YDEGEE. V shed 5 bases and J shed 2 bases, with 6 bases lying between them. The CDR3 sequence is 12 residues long. The CDR3 here is CASSYTTDTQYF. CDR3 in DNA: TGTGCCAGCAGTTACACCACAGATACGCAGTATTTT.

The chain is built from TRBV5-1 and TRBJ1-6; 12 bases fit TRBD1. The CDR3 has 15 amino acids. Germline trimming cut 4 bases from V and 10 bases from J; bases unmatched to any gene: 6. Germline V gives CDR1 SGHRS, CDR2 YFSETQ. The CDR3 reads CASSPGQGAWSPLHF. Here the CDR3 DNA reads TGCGCCAGCAGCCCGGGACAGGGGGCCTGGTCACCCCTCCACTTT.

The V call is TRBV21-1, the J call TRBJ2-7; TRBD2, as called in the table, went unchecked against the DNA. TRBV21-1 is flagged as a pseudogene. The CDR3 covers 14 residues. The CDR3, as DNA: TGTGCCAGCAGCCAATCCGGGACTATGTACGAGCAGTACTTC. It yields the protein CASSQSGTMYEQYF.

The rearrangement links TRBV7-6 to TRBJ2-3; D ambiguous. Trimming took off 4 bases at V and 6 bases at J, with 8 bases between the two ends. Germline-derived CDR1 and CDR2 are SGHVS and FNYEAQ. CDR3 size: 12 residues. The CDR3 nucleotides are TGTGCCAGCAGCTCCTACTCGGATACGCAGTATTTT. Translated: CASSSYSDTQYF.

V usage is TRBV10-2 and J usage is TRBJ1-4, with 8 bases fitting TRBD1. V shed 6 bases and J 3 bases; nucleotides not matched to a gene: 3. Germline CDR1 WSHSY, CDR2 SAAADI. The CDR3 runs to 14 residues. CDR3 residues: CASRRDRPNEKLFF. CDR3 bases: TGCGCCAGCAGGAGGGACAGGCCTAATGAAAAACTGTTTTTT.

V and J are TRBV28 and TRBJ2-7; TRBD2 matches 10 bases. The CDR3 runs 14 residues. Germline CDR1 is MDHEN and CDR2 is SYDVKM. The ends lost 6 bases at V and 2 bases at J; junction bases unmatched: 4. DNA of the CDR3: TGTGCCAGCAGCCGGACTAGCGGCACCTACGAGCAGTACTTC. Translating gives CASSRTSGTYEQYF.

The genes are TRBV2 and TRBJ2-2; TRBD1 agrees at 9 bases. The germline V gene encodes CDR1 SNHLY and CDR2 FYNNEI. V shed 4 bases and J 6 bases; nucleotides not matched to a gene: 3. The CDR3 has 14 residues. CDR3 sequence (DNA): TGTGCCAGCAGTGGACAGGGGGTTGCCGGGGAGCTGTTTTTT. Encoded protein: CASSGQGVAGELFF.

This chain joins TRBV5-4 and TRBJ1-1, with 8 bases matching TRBD1. The CDR3 consists of 14 residues. The V gene's germline CDR1 is SGHNT and CDR2 YYREEE (reference sequence). Germline trimming cut 5 bases from V and 5 bases from J; bases unmatched to any gene: 8. The CDR3 is CASRYDRGGTEAFF. The DNA for the CDR3 is TGTGCCAGCAGGTACGACAGGGGTGGAACTGAAGCTTTCTTT.

This sequence joins TRBV6-5 and TRBJ2-7; a weak D match, TRBD1 (5 bases). Trimming pared 5 bases from V and 4 bases from J, leaving 12 bases between. The V gene's germline CDR1 is MNHEY and CDR2 SVGAGI. This CDR3 has 13 amino acids. CDR3 residues: CASSTPTEYEQYF. Written as DNA, the CDR3 is TGTGCCAGCAGTACTCCGACAGAGTACGAGCAGTACTTC.

The table lists this clone with a few counts. CDR3 protein: CASSGGLGETQYF. CDR3 DNA: TGTGCCAGCAGCGGTGGCCTTGGAGAGACCCAGTACTTC. The J gene is TRBJ2-5, the V gene TRBV7-9; D call uncertain. Germline CDR1 reads SEHNR; CDR2 reads FQNEAQ (reference sequence). The CDR3 runs to 13 residues. Trimming removed 5 bases from V and 4 bases from J, with 11 bases in between.